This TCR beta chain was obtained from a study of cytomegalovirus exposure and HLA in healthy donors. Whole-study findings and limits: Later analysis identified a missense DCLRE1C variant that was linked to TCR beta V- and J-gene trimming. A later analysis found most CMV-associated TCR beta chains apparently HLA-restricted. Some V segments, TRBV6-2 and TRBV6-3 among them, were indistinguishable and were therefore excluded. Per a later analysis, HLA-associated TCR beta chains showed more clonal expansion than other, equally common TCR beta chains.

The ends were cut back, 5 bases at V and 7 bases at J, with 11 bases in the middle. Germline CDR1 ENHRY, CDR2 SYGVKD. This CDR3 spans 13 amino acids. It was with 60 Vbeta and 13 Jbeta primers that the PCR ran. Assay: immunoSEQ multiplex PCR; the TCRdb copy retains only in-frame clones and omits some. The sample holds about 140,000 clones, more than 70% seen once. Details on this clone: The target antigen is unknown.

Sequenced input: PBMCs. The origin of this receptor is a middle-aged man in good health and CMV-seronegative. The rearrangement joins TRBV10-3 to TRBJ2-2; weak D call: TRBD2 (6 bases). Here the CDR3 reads CAISPGSGGELFF. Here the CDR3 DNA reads TGTGCCATCAGTCCCGGGAGTGGCGGGGAGCTGTTTTTT.